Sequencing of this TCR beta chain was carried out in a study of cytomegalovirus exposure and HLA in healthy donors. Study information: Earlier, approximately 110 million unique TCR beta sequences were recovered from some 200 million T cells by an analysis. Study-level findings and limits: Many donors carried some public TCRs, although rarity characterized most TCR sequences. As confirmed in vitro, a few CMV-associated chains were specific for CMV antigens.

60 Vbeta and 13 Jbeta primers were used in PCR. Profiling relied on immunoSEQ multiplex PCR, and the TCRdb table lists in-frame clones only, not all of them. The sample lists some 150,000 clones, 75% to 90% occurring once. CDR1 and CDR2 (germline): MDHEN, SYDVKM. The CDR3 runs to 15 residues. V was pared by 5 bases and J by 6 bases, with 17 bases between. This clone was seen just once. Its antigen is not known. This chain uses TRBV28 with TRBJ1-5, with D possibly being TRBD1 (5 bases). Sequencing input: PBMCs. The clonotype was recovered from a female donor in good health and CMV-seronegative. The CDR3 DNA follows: TGTGCCAGCAGTCCCCTAAGGGGCCCCCCTCAGCCCCAGCATTTT. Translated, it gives CASSPLRGPPQPQHF.